This T cell receptor beta chain was obtained from a study of T cells in localized non-small cell lung cancer. Study-level results: One tumor region alone was sequenced, and heterogeneity therefore remains possible. Turning up in adjacent lung were a median about 56 of the top 100 tumor clones. Uninvolved adjacent lung showed peak T cell clonality, exceeding tumor.

Comments on this clone: Its antigen remains unidentified.

The J segment lost 4 bases and the V segment lost 8 bases, leaving 7 bases of the junction unmatched. CDR1 and CDR2 from the germline V gene are MDHEN and SYDVKM. CDR3 length equals 13 residues. Here immunoSEQ multiplex PCR was the method, and the copy in TCRdb shows in-frame clones only, minus some. The sample carries about 48,000 clones, approximately 80% recorded once. The sequences come from peripheral blood, collected before any cancer treatment. This clonotype originated in a man between 40 and 70 years old with stage I squamous cell lung carcinoma. This chain joins TRBV28 and TRBJ1-2, with 7 nucleotides matching TRBD1. Here the CDR3 reads CASAGGTVYGYTF. CDR3 DNA: TGTGCCAGCGCTGGCGGGACAGTCTATGGCTACACCTTC.